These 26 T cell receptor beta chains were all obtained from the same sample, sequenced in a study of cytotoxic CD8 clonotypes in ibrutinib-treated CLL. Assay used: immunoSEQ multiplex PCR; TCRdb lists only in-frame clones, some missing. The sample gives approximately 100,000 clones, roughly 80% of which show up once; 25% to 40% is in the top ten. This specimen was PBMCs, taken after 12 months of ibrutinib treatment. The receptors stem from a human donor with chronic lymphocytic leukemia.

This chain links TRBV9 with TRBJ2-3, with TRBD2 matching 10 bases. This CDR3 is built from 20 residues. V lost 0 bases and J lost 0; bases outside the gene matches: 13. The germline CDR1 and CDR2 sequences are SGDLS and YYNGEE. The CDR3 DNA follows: TGTGCCAGCAGCGTAGAGAGTGGGGCTAGCGGGGGACTTAGCACAGATACGCAGTATTTT. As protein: CASSVESGASGGLSTDTQYF.

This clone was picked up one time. CDR3 sequence (DNA): TGTGCCAGCAGTGAAGCCGGGCAGGGGGGTGAAGCTTTCTTT. Translation: CASSEAGQGGEAFF. The rearrangement uses TRBV2 and TRBJ1-1; 7 positions agree with TRBD1. The CDR3 has 14 amino acids. The trim removed 0 bases at V and 7 bases at J, leaving 5 bases unmatched. Germline CDR1 reads SNHLY; CDR2 reads FYNNEI.

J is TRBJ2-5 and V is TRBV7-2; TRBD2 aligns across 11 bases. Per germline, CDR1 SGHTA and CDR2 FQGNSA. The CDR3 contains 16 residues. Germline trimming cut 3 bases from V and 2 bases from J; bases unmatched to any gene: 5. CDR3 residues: CASSLWASGGQETQYF. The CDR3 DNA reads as TGTGCCAGCAGCTTGTGGGCTAGCGGGGGGCAAGAGACCCAGTACTTC.

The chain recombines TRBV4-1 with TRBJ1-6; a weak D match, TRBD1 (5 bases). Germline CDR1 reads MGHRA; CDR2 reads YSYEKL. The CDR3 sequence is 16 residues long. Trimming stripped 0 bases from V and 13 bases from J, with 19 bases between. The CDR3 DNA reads TGCGCCAGCAGCCAAGATCGGGGGGGAAGAGCGGAGCCCCTCCACTTT. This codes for CASSQDRGGRAEPLHF.

For the CDR3, the DNA is TGTGCCAGTAAAGAGGGGCCCACCGGGGAGCTGTTTTTT. It is translated as CASKEGPTGELFF. V usage is TRBV19 and J usage is TRBJ2-2; perhaps D is TRBD1 or TRBD2 (5 bases each). Deletions cut 7 bases from V and 4 bases from J, with 10 bases between. The V gene's germline CDR1 is LNHDA and CDR2 SQIVND (reference sequence). CDR3 length: 13 amino acids.

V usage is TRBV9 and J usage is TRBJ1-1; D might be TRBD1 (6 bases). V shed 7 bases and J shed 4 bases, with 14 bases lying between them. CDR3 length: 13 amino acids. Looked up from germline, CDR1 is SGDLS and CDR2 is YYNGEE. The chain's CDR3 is CASAVGAATEAFF. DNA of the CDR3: TGTGCCAGCGCGGTGGGGGCGGCCACTGAAGCTTTCTTT.

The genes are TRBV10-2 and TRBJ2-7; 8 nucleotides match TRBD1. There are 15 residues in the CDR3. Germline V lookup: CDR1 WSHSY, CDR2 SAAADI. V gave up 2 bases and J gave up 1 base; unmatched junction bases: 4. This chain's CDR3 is CASSEGQGISYEQYF. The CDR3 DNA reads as TGCGCCAGCAGTGAGGGACAGGGAATTTCCTACGAGCAGTACTTC.

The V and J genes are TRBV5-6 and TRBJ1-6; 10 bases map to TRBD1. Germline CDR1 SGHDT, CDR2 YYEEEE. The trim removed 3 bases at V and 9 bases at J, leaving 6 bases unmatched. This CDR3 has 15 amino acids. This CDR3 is CASSWGTGEVSPLHF. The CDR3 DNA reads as TGTGCCAGCAGCTGGGGGACAGGGGAGGTTTCACCCCTCCACTTT.

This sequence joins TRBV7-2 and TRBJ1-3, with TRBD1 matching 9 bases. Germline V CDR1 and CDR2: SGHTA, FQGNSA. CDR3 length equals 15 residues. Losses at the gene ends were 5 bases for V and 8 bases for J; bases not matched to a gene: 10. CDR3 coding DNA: TGTGCCAGCAGCCTATTCTGGACAGGGGCGTACACCATATATTTT. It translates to CASSLFWTGAYTIYF.

The CDR3 region has the DNA TGCGCCAGCAGCTTTATTGAGATCACAGATACGCAGTATTTT. It codes for CASSFIEITDTQYF. The V gene is TRBV4-1, the J gene TRBJ2-3; no clear D gene. Per the germline V gene, CDR1 is MGHRA and CDR2 is YSYEKL. This CDR3 comprises 14 residues. The V end lost 5 bases, the J end lost 2 bases, and 11 bases lay between the germline ends.

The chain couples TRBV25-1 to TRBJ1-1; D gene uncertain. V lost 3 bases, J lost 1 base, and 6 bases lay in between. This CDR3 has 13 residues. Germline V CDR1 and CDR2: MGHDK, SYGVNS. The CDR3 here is CASSEFTNTEAFF. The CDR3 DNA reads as TGTGCCAGCAGTGAGTTCACGAACACTGAAGCTTTCTTT.

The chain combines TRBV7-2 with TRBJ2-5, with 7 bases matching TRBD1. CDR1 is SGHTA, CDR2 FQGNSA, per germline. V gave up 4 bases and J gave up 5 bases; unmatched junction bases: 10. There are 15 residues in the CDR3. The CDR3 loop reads CASSSFRGLGETQYF. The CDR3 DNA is TGTGCCAGCAGCTCGTTCAGGGGGTTAGGTGAGACCCAGTACTTC.

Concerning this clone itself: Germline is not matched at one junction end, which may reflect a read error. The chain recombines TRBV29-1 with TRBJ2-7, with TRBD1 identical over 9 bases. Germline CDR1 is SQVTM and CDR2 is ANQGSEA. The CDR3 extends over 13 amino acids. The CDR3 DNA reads TGCAGCCTTGAACGGACAGGGGTAATAGGGCAGTACTTC. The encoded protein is CSLERTGVIGQYF.

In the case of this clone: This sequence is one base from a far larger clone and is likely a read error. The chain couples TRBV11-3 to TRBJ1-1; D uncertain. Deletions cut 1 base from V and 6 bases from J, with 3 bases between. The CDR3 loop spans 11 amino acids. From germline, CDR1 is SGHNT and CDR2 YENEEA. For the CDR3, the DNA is TGTGCCAGCAGCTTAGGGCCTGAAGCTTTCTTT. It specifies CASSLGPEAFF.

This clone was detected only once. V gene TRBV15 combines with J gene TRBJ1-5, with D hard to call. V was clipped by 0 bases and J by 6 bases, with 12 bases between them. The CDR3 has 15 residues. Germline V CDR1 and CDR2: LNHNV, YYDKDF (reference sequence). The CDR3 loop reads CATSRDFSSGQPQHF. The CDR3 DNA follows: TGTGCCACCAGCAGAGATTTTTCTTCGGGTCAGCCCCAGCATTTT.

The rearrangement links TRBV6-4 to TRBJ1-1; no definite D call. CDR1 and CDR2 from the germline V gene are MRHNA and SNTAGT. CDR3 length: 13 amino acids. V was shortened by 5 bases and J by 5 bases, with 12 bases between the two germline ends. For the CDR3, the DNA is TGTGCCAGCAGTTTGGAGGAGTTTACTGAAGCTTTCTTT. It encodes CASSLEEFTEAFF.

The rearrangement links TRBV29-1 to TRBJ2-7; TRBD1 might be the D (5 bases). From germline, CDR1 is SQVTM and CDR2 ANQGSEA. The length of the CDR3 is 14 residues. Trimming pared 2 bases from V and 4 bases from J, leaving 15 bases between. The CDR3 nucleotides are TGCAGCGTTGAATTAACAGGTTACGAATACGAGCAGTACTTC. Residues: CSVELTGYEYEQYF.

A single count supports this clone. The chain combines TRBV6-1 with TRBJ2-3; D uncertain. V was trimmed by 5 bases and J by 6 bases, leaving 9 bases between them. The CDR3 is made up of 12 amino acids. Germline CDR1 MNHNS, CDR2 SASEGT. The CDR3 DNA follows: TGTGCCAGCAGTCCCAACCAGGATACGCAGTATTTT. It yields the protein CASSPNQDTQYF.

The CDR3 nucleotides are TGCGCCAGCAGCTTAATGGTCGGAGGGGGTCATAGCACAGATACGCAGTATTTT. It codes for CASSLMVGGGHSTDTQYF. The chain uses TRBV5-1 and TRBJ2-3; possibly TRBD1 or TRBD2 for D (6 bases each). The V and J ends lost 2 bases and 0 bases respectively, with 19 bases between them. Germline V gene lookup returns CDR1 SGHRS and CDR2 YFSETQ. The CDR3 length is 18 residues.

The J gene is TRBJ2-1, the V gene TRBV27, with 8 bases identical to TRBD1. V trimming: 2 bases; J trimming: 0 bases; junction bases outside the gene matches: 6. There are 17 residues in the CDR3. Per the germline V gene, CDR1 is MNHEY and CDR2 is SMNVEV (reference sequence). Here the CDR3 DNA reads TGTGCCAGCAGTTTAGGTGGGACAGGAAGCTCCTACAATGAGCAGTTCTTC. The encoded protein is CASSLGGTGSSYNEQFF.

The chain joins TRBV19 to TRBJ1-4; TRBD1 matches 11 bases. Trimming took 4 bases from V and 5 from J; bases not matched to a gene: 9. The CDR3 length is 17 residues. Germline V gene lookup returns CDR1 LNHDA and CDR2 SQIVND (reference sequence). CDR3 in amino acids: CASSRRDRGLRNEKLFF. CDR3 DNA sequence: TGTGCCAGTAGTAGACGGGACAGGGGGTTACGGAATGAAAAACTGTTTTTT.

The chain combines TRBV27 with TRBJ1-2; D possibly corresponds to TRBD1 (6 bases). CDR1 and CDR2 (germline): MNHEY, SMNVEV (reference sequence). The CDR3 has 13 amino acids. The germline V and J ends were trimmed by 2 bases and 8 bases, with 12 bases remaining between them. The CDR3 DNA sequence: TGTGCCAGCAGTTTACCCGGGGGCGGAGGCTACACCTTC. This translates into CASSLPGGGGYTF.

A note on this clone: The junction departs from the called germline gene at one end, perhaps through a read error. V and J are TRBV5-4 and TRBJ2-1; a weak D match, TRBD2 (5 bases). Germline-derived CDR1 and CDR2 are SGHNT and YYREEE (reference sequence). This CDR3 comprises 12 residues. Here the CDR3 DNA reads TGTGCCAGCAGCTTGGGAGGGAAGACCCCTCTCTTC. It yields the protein CASSLGGKTPLF. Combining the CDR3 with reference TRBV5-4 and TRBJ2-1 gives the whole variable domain ETGVTQSPTHLIKTRGQQVTLRCSSQSGHNTVSWYQQALGQGPQFIFQYYREEENGRGNFPPRFSGLQFPNYSSELNVNALELDDSALYLCASSLGGKTPLFGPGTRLTVL.

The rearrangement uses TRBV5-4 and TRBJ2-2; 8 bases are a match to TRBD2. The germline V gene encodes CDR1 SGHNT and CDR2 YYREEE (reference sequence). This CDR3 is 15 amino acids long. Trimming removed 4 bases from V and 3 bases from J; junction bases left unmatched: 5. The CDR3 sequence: CASSPGTRYTGELFF. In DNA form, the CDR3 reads TGTGCCAGCAGCCCCGGGACTAGATACACCGGGGAGCTGTTTTTT. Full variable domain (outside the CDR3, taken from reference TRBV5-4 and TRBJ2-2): ETGVTQSPTHLIKTRGQQVTLRCSSQSGHNTVSWYQQALGQGPQFIFQYYREEENGRGNFPPRFSGLQFPNYSSELNVNALELDDSALYLCASSPGTRYTGELFFGEGSRLTVL.

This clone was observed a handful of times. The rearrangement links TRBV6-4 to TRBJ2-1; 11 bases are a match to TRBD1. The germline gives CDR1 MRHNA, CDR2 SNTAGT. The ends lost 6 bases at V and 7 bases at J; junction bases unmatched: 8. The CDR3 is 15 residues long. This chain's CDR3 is CASSDRTGGGNEQFF. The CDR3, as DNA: TGTGCCAGCAGCGATCGGACAGGGGGCGGGAATGAGCAGTTCTTC.

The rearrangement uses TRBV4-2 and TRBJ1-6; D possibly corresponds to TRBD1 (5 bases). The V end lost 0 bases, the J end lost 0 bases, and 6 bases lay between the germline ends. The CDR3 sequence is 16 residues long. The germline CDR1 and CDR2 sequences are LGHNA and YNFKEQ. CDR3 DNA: TGTGCCAGCAGCCAAGATACAGGCTCCTATAATTCACCCCTCCACTTT. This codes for CASSQDTGSYNSPLHF.